This is a list of T cell receptor beta chains from one sample in a study of T cells in localized non-small cell lung cancer. Generated by immunoSEQ multiplex PCR, the TCRdb table keeps only in-frame clones and is missing some. This sample has around 48,000 clones, with about 80% found just once. Sequences were derived from peripheral blood, sampled before any cancer treatment. The origin of the receptors is a man aged 40 to 69 with stage I squamous cell lung carcinoma. Both conserved end residues are trimmed from each CDR3. The order of the fields is J gene, V gene, CDR3 protein.

>TRBJ2-1|TRBV6-6
ASSYPGQTEQF
>TRBJ2-3|TRBV9
ASSVGSLATDTQY
>TRBJ2-1|TRBV6-5
ASSYGQGVYNEQF
>TRBJ2-3|TRBV28
ASSPYDRESTDTQY
>TRBJ1-6|TRBV7-9
ASSLAWGTENSPLH
>TRBJ2-1|TRBV19
ASTHRADRGPRYEQF
>TRBJ2-5|TRBV18
ASSPTLQETQY
>TRBJ1-1|TRBV7-9
ASSLGRPGTVSATEAF
>TRBJ2-1|TRBV7-7
ASSLGGPGSEQF
>TRBJ2-7|TRBV27
ASSLAGTGTYEQY
>TRBJ1-2|TRBV4-2
ASSQATASNYGYT
>TRBJ1-4|TRBV27
ASSLAFDNEKLF
>TRBJ2-1|TRBV28
ASSVTVGYNEQF
>TRBJ2-1|TRBV7-3
ASSSYHREGYNEQF
>TRBJ2-3|TRBV5-1
ASSFLAGWSTDTQY
>TRBJ2-7|TRBV6-1
ASSEPGTTYEQY
>TRBJ1-4|TRBV2
ASRPTGLGRGKLF
>TRBJ2-5|TRBV4-2
ASSQDLTVKETQY
>TRBJ1-4|TRBV15
ATSRGTGVEKLF
>TRBJ1-2|TRBV5-5
ASSPGQGFNGYT
>TRBJ2-2|TRBV6-4
ASSWEEDTGELF
>TRBJ2-3|TRBV4-3
ASSQPGADTQY
>TRBJ1-5|TRBV6-4
ASSSEANNQPQH
>TRBJ1-2|TRBV7-9
ASSFTGSLGNYGYT
>TRBJ1-3|TRBV7-9
ASSWDRYSGNTIY
>TRBJ1-5|TRBV28
ASSPGQGGVGSNQPQH
>TRBJ1-6|TRBV7-8
ASSLGDPSVSPLH
>TRBJ1-5|TRBV9
ASSATGESNQPQH
>TRBJ2-4|TRBV20-1
SATRLDIQY
>TRBJ1-2|TRBV19
ASSGGRSPGVYGYT
>TRBJ1-2|TRBV28
ASSSGQGYYGYT
>TRBJ1-3|TRBV28
ASSLRGELSGNTIY
>TRBJ1-4|TRBV9
ASSGQGGREKLF
>TRBJ1-3|TRBV7-8
ASSPFRDGSSGNTIY
>TRBJ1-1|TRBV6-1
ASIFERTNTEAF
>TRBJ1-1|TRBV6-5
ASTPGGQGRAF
>TRBJ2-7|TRBV14
ASSQGTYEQY
>TRBJ2-7|TRBV28
ASSLPGGSGSYEQY
>TRBJ2-7|TRBV28
ASSGTDTYEQY
>TRBJ2-2|TRBV7-9
ASSLVPGELF
>TRBJ2-1|TRBV15
ATSPRGAQMYNEQF
>TRBJ2-7|TRBV6-1
ASSGLRAGFGEQY
>TRBJ2-1|TRBV4-3
ASSQDLGQTLNEQF
>TRBJ1-6|TRBV5-4
ASSDETGGLSPLH
>TRBJ2-5|TRBV5-6
ASSFRATSGGAETQY
>TRBJ2-7|TRBV4-3
ASSLGSTSRDEQY
>TRBJ2-3|TRBV2
ASNRDTDTQY
>TRBJ1-1|TRBV9
ASSAGGGYTEAF
>TRBJ1-2|TRBV5-1
ASSIRDRGGYT
>TRBJ1-6|TRBV4-1
ASSQEDGANAYNSPLH
>TRBJ2-5|TRBV4-1
ASSQVGQAETQY
>TRBJ1-4|TRBV5-1
ASSLGVTSGEKLF
>TRBJ2-3|TRBV30
AWAPPTSGGGTQY